The rows below give T cell receptor beta chains drawn from one sample of a study of control samples from healthy donors and cancer patients. Profiling relied on immunoSEQ multiplex PCR, and the TCRdb table lists in-frame clones only, not all of them. The repertoire holds roughly 220,000 clones, with roughly 94% as singletons. The sample taken for sequencing was blood. All receptors derive from a man between 50 and 59 years old in good health. CDR3s include the opening cysteine and the closing phenylalanine or tryptophan. A D gene is named only where the DNA matches it firmly. Clone size appears in some rows only: once, few, many, or a class for an expanded clone.

CDR3 DNA | CDR3 protein | D gene | clone size | J gene | V gene
TGTGCCAGCAGCCTCGGGGGGGGAAGCAATCAGCCCCAGCATTTT | CASSLGGGSNQPQHF | NA | NA | TRBJ1-5 | TRBV6-5
TGTGCCAGCTCAATCCCGGGGAAGGGGCAACAAGAGACCCAGTACTTC | CASSIPGKGQQETQYF | NA | NA | TRBJ2-5 | TRBV5-6
TGTGCCAGTAGTGTAAACAGGGGGACTGAAGCTTTCTTT | CASSVNRGTEAFF | TRBD1 | NA | TRBJ1-1 | TRBV19
TGTGCCAGCAGCTTAGTTAGACAGGCAGGCACTGAAGCTTTCTTT | CASSLVRQAGTEAFF | NA | NA | TRBJ1-1 | TRBV7-2
TGTGCCAGCAGTCCCCGTCGGGCTAACTATGGCTACACCTTC | CASSPRRANYGYTF | NA | NA | TRBJ1-2 | TRBV27
TGTGCCAGCAGTGCTCAGGTTGGGCGATCTAGGAATTCACCCCTCCACTTT | CASSAQVGRSRNSPLHF | NA | NA | TRBJ1-6 | TRBV6-1
TGCAGCGGCGGACGGCCTAATGAAAAACTGTTTTTT | CSGGRPNEKLFF | NA | once | TRBJ1-4 | TRBV29-1
TGTGCCAGCAGCCAAGAAAGGGTCGCGAAAAACATTCAGTACTTC | CASSQERVAKNIQYF | NA | NA | TRBJ2-4 | TRBV4-2
TGTGCCAGCAGACGGGACAGGGGCTCTGTAGATAATCAGCCCCAGCATTTT | CASRRDRGSVDNQPQHF | TRBD1 | NA | TRBJ1-5 | TRBV28
TGTGCCAGCAGTTGGGACAGGATGAGCAATCAGCCCCAGCATTTT | CASSWDRMSNQPQHF | TRBD1 | NA | TRBJ1-5 | TRBV6-2/TRBV6-3
TGTGCCAGCAGCCGAGGACAGGGGCTTGAAGCTTTCTTT | CASSRGQGLEAFF | TRBD1 | NA | TRBJ1-1 | TRBV14
TGCAGCGTCGAGGGGGGCCCGAACACTGAAGCTTTCTTT | CSVEGGPNTEAFF | NA | once | TRBJ1-1 | TRBV29-1
TGCGCCAGCAGCCTGGGGGGGACGCGGGGGCGCGGCGGGGAGCTGTTTTTT | CASSLGGTRGRGGELFF | NA | NA | TRBJ2-2 | TRBV5-1
TGCGCCAGCAGCCAAAGGGACAGTGGACAGCCCCAGCATTTT | CASSQRDSGQPQHF | TRBD1 | NA | TRBJ1-5 | TRBV4-3
TGTGCCAGCAGTCGAAGGGAGACAGGGGCTCGTAGCAGCAATCAGCCCCAGCATTTT | CASSRRETGARSSNQPQHF | TRBD1 | NA | TRBJ1-5 | TRBV27
TGTGCCAGCAGTGACCCGGGGGGCTATGGCTACACCTTC | CASSDPGGYGYTF | NA | NA | TRBJ1-2 | TRBV2
TGCGCCAGCAGCCCAGACAGGGGCACTATGAACACTGAAGCTTTCTTT | CASSPDRGTMNTEAFF | TRBD1 | NA | TRBJ1-1 | TRBV5-1
TGTGCCAGTACTCGGGGGGGGAACACTGAAGCTTTCTTT | CASTRGGNTEAFF | NA | NA | TRBJ1-1 | TRBV19
TGTGCCAGCAGTCCGGGACAGGGAAATTCACCCCTCCACTTT | CASSPGQGNSPLHF | TRBD1 | NA | TRBJ1-6 | TRBV27
TGTGCCACCAGTGATTCCCATTCGGGGTGGGGAGAGACCCAGTACTTC | CATSDSHSGWGETQYF | NA | NA | TRBJ2-5 | TRBV24-1
TGTGCCAGCAGTTCCTCGGAGGGCTCCTATAATTCACCCCTCCACTTT | CASSSSEGSYNSPLHF | NA | NA | TRBJ1-6 | TRBV6-2/TRBV6-3
TGTGCCAGTAGTATATCCCCCCCCGGGACAGCGTACCAAGAGACCCAGTACTTC | CASSISPPGTAYQETQYF | TRBD1 | NA | TRBJ2-5 | TRBV19
TGTGCCAGCAGTACAGGGATGGACACTGAAGCTTTCTTT | CASSTGMDTEAFF | NA | NA | TRBJ1-1 | TRBV2
TGTGCCAGCAGTGAAACCGGGACACTTCAGCCCCAGCATTTT | CASSETGTLQPQHF | NA | NA | TRBJ1-5 | TRBV2
TGTGCCAGCAAGGACAGAGGCATAATGAACACTGAAGCTTTCTTT | CASKDRGIMNTEAFF | NA | NA | TRBJ1-1 | TRBV7-2
TGTGCCAGCAGTTACTCAGGGCAGCTAGCTCAGCCCCAGCATTTT | CASSYSGQLAQPQHF | NA | NA | TRBJ1-5 | TRBV6-6
TGTGCCAGCAGAGAGGCGGGGTCCAATCAGCCCCAGCATTTT | CASREAGSNQPQHF | NA | NA | TRBJ1-5 | TRBV28
TGTGCCATCAGTGGTAGGGGCCAGAGCTCCTACAATGAGCAGTTCTTC | CAISGRGQSSYNEQFF | NA | NA | TRBJ2-1 | TRBV10-3
TGTGCCAGCAGGCCCGGGACAGGGAGCAATCAGCCCCAGCATTTT | CASRPGTGSNQPQHF | TRBD1 | NA | TRBJ1-5 | TRBV7-2
TGTGCCACCAGCTGGGGACAGATGAACACTGAAGCTTTCTTT | CATSWGQMNTEAFF | TRBD1 | NA | TRBJ1-1 | TRBV15
TGTGCCAGCAGCCGGACTAGCGGGGAGCGTGAGACCCAGTACTTC | CASSRTSGERETQYF | TRBD2 | NA | TRBJ2-5 | TRBV7-9
TGTGCCAGCAGTATAGGGGCAGGGGGCGCCGGAGCCTATGGCTACACCTTC | CASSIGAGGAGAYGYTF | TRBD1 | NA | TRBJ1-2 | TRBV27
TGTGCCAGCAGCCAAAGGCCTAGCGGGGGGGGTCGCACAGATACGCAGTATTTT | CASSQRPSGGGRTDTQYF | TRBD2 | NA | TRBJ2-3 | TRBV3-1/TRBV3-2
TGTGCCAGCAGTCCACCCAACACCGGGGAGCTGTTTTTT | CASSPPNTGELFF | NA | NA | TRBJ2-2 | TRBV11-3